This TCR beta chain was sequenced for a study of blood T cell repertoires in COVID-19. Germline CDR1 and CDR2: MGHDK and SYGVNS. The V end was cut by 4 bases, the J end by 9 bases, with 9 bases between. The CDR3 consists of 11 residues. In the authors' methods: How many nucleated cells were present was estimated from reference gene primer amplification. Assay used: immunoSEQ multiplex PCR; TCRdb lists only in-frame clones, some missing. The V and J calls and clone size come from that table; D and trimming were worked out from the DNA. The sample lists hundreds of thousands of clones; 88% were seen once.

The sample comprised peripheral blood. The TCR was taken from a man older than 75 with acute or convalescent COVID-19. The chain is built from TRBV25-1 and TRBJ1-1; weak D call: TRBD1 (6 bases). The chain's CDR3 is CASSAGTKAFF. CDR3 nucleotides: TGTGCCAGCAGTGCGGGGACAAAAGCTTTCTTT. Full variable domain (rest looked up from reference TRBV25-1 and TRBJ1-1): EADIYQTPRYLVIGTGKKITLECSQTMGHDKMYWYQQDPGMELHLIHYSYGVNSTEKGDLSSESTVSRIRTEHFPLTLESARPSHTSQYLCASSAGTKAFFGQGTRLTVV.